This TCR beta chain was documented in a study of blood T cell repertoires in COVID-19. Method: immunoSEQ multiplex PCR; TCRdb's copy keeps in-frame clones and lacks some. The repertoire holds 220,000 or so clones, with approximately 85% as singletons. The V gene's germline CDR1 is MNHEY and CDR2 SMNVEV (reference sequence). This CDR3 comprises 17 residues. The ends lost 3 bases at V and 0 bases at J; junction bases unmatched: 2. The clonotype originates from a man aged 45-60 years who had recovered from COVID-19. The sample comprised peripheral blood. The chain joins TRBV27 to TRBJ2-6; 10 bases line up with TRBD1. CDR3 residues: CASSFGTGVSGANVLTF. CDR3 nucleotide sequence: TGTGCCAGCAGTTTCGGGACAGGGGTCTCTGGGGCCAACGTCCTGACTTTC.